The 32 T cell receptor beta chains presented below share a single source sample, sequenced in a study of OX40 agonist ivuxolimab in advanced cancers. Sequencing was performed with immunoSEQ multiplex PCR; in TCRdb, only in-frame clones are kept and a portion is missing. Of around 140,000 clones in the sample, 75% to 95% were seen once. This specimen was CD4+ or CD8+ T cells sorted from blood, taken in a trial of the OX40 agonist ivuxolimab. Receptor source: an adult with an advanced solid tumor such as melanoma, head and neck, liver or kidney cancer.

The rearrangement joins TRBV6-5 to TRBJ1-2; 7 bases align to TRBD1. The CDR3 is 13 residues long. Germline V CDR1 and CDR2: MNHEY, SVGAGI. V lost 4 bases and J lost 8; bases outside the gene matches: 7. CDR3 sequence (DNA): TGTGCCAGCAGTTTGGGAGGGGGCGGAGGCTACACCTTC. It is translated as CASSLGGGGGYTF.

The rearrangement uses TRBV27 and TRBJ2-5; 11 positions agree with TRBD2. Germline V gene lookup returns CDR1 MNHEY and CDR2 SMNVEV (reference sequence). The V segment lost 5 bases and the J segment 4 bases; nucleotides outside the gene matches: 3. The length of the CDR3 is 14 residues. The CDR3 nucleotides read TGTGCCAGCAGTCCGCTAGCGGGAGGAGAGACCCAGTACTTC. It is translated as CASSPLAGGETQYF.

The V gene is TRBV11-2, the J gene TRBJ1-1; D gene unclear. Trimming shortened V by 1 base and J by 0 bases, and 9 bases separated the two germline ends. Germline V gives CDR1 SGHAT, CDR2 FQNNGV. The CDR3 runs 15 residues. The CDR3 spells CASSLGQVMNTEAFF. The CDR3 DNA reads TGTGCCAGCAGCTTAGGCCAGGTCATGAACACTGAAGCTTTCTTT.

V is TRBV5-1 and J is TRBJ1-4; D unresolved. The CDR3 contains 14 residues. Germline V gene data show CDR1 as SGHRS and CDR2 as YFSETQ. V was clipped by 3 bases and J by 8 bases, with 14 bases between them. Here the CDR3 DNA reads TGCGCCAGCAGCTCCCTCGATGTGGGGGAAAAACTGTTTTTT. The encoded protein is CASSSLDVGEKLFF.

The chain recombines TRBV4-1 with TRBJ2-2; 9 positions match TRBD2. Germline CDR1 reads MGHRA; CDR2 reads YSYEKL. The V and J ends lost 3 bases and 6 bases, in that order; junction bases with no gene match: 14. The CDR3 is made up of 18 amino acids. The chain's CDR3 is CASSHLITDSGGPGELFF. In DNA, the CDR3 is TGCGCCAGCAGCCACCTAATAACCGATAGCGGGGGTCCCGGGGAGCTGTTTTTT.

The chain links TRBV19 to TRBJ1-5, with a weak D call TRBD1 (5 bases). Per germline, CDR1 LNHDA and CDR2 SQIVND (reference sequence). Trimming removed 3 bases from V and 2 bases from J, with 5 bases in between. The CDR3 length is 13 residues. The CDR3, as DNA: TGTGCCAGTAGTATGGGGGGCAATCAGCCCCAGCATTTT. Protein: CASSMGGNQPQHF.

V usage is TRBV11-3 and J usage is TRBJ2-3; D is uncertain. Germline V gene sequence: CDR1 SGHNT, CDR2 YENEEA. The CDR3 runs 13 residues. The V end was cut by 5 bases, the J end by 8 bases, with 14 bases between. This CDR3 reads CASSPGRVGTQYF. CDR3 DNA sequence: TGTGCCAGCAGCCCCGGACGGGTCGGTACGCAGTATTTT. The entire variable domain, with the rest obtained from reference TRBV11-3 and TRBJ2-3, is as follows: EAGVVQSPRYKIIEKKQPVAFWCNPISGHNTLYWYLQNLGQGPELLIRYENEEAVDDSQLPKDRFSAERLKGVDSTLKIQPAELGDSAVYLCASSPGRVGTQYFGPGTRLTVL.

In DNA form, the CDR3 reads TGTGCCATCCGGGGTAGCAATCAGCCCCAGCATTTT. Translation gives CAIRGSNQPQHF. The gene calls are TRBV28 and TRBJ1-5; D unclear. The CDR3 length is 12 residues. Germline V gives CDR1 MDHEN, CDR2 SYDVKM. V lost 10 bases and J lost 0, with 7 bases in between. Filled out from reference TRBV28 and TRBJ1-5, the complete variable domain reads DVKVTQSSRYLVKRTGEKVFLECVQDMDHENMFWYRQDPGLGLRLIYFSYDVKMKEKGDIPEGYSVSREKKERFSLILESASTNQTSMYLCAIRGSNQPQHFGDGTRLSIL.

In DNA form, the CDR3 reads TGTGCCAGCAGCTTAGATCACGTCGGACACTATGGCTACACCTTC. Its translation: CASSLDHVGHYGYTF. V is TRBV11-3 and J is TRBJ1-2; D uncertain. V gave up 0 bases and J gave up 3 bases, with 11 bases separating them. This CDR3 has 15 residues. Germline CDR1 SGHNT, CDR2 YENEEA.

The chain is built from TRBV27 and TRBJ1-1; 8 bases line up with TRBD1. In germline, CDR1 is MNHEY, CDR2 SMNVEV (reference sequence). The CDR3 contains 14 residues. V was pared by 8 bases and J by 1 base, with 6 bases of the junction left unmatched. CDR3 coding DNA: TGTGCCAGCCTTCAGGACAGGGCGAACACTGAAGCTTTCTTT. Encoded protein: CASLQDRANTEAFF.

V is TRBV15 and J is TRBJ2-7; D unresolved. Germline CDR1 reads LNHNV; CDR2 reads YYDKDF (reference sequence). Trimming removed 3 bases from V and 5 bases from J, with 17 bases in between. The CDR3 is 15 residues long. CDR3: CATSRGGTSYHEQYF. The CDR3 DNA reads TGTGCCACCAGCAGGGGTGGAACGAGCTACCACGAGCAGTACTTC.

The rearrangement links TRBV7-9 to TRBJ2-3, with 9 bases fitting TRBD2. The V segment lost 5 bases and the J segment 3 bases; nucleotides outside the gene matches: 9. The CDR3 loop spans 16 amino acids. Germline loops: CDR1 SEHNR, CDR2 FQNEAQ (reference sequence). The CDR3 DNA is TGTGCCAGCAGCCCTCGGGCGGGAGGGGGAACAGATACGCAGTATTTT. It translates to CASSPRAGGGTDTQYF.

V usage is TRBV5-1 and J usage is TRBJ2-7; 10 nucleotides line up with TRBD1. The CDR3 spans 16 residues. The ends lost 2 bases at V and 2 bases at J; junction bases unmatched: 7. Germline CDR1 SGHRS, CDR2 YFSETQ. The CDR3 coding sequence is TGCGCCAGCAGCTTACCCCGGGACAGGGGTACCTACGAGCAGTACTTC. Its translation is CASSLPRDRGTYEQYF.

The CDR3 coding sequence is TGTGCCAGCAGCTTAGTTGTGCGGGTCCCCCAAGAGACCCAGTACTTC. Encoded protein: CASSLVVRVPQETQYF. This chain connects TRBV11-2 to TRBJ2-5; tentatively, D is TRBD2 (5 bases). With 1 base removed from V and 1 base from J, the gap between germline ends came to 13 bases. The CDR3 has 16 amino acids. Germline CDR1 and CDR2: SGHAT and FQNNGV.

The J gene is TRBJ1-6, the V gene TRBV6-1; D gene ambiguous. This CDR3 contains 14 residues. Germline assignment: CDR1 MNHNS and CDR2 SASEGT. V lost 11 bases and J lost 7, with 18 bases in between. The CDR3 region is CAGSSQDINSPLHF. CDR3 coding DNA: TGTGCCGGCTCGTCCCAAGATATCAATTCACCCCTCCACTTT.

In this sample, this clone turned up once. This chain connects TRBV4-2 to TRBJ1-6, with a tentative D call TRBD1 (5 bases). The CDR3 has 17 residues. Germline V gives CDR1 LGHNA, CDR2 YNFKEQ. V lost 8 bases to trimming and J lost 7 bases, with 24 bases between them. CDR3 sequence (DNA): TGTGCCAGCGGCGGGGACCTTGGGGGTGGGTCAAATTCACCCCTCCACTTT. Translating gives CASGGDLGGGSNSPLHF.

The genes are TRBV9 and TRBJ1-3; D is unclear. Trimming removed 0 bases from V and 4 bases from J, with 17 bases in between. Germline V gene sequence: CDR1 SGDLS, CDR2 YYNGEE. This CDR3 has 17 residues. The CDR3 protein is CASSVEVWSDSGNTIYF. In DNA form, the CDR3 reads TGTGCCAGCAGCGTAGAAGTCTGGAGCGATTCGGGAAACACCATATATTTT.

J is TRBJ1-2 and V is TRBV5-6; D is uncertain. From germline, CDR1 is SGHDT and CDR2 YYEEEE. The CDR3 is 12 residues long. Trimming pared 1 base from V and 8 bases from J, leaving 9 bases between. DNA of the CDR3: TGTGCCAGCAGCTTGTCTAGTTTGGGCTACACCTTC. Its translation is CASSLSSLGYTF.

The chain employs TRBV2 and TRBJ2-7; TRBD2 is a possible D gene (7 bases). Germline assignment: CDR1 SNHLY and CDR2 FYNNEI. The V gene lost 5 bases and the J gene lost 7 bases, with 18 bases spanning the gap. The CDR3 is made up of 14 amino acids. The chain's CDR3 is CASSKRPGEGEQYF. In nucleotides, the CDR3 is TGTGCCAGCAGTAAGCGGCCAGGGGAGGGAGAGCAGTACTTC.

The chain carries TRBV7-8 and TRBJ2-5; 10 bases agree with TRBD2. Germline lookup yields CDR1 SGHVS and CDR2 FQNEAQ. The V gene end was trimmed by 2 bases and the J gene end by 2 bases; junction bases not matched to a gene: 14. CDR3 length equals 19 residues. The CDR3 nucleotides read TGTGCCAGCAGCTTAAGAGACGTCGGGACTAGCGAATTACAAGAGACCCAGTACTTC. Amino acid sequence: CASSLRDVGTSELQETQYF.

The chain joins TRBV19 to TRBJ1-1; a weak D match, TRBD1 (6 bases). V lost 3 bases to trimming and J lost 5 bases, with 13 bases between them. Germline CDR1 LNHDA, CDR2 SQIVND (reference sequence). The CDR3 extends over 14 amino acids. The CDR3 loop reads CASSISGGLTEAFF. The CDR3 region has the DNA TGTGCCAGTAGTATTAGCGGGGGCCTGACTGAAGCTTTCTTT.

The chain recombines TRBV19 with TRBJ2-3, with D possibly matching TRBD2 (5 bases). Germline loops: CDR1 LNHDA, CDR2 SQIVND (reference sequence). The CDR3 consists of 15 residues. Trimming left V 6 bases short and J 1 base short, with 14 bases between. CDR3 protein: CASSPRAGGTDTQYF. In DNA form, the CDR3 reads TGTGCCAGTAGCCCTAGGGCGGGTGGCACAGATACGCAGTATTTT.

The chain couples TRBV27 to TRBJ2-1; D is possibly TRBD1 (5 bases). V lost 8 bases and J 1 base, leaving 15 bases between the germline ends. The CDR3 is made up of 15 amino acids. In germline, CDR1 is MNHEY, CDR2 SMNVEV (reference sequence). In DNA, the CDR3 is TGTGCCAGCGCCCTAGGGGCAGCGTCCTACAATGAGCAGTTCTTC. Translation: CASALGAASYNEQFF.

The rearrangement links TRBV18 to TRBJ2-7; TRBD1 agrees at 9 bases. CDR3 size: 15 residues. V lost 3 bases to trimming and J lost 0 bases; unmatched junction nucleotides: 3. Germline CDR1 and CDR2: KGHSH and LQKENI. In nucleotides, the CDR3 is TGTGCCAGCTCACCCGGGACAGGGAGCTCCTACGAGCAGTACTTC. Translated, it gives CASSPGTGSSYEQYF. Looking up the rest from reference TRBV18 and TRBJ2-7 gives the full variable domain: NAGVMQNPRHLVRRRGQEARLRCSPMKGHSHVYWYRQLPEEGLKFMVYLQKENIIDESGMPKERFSAEFPKEGPSILRIQQVVRGDSAAYFCASSPGTGSSYEQYFGPGTRLTVT.

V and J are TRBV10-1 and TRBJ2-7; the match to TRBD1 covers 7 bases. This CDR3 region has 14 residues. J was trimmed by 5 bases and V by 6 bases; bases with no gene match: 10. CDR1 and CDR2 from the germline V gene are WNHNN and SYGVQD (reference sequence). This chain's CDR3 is CASSDSGGIDEQYF. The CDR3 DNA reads TGCGCCAGCAGCGATTCAGGGGGTATCGACGAGCAGTACTTC.

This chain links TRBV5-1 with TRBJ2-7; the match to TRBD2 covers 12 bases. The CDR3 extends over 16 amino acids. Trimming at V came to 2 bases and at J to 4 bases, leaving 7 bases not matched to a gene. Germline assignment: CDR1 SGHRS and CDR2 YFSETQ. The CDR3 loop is CASSFSLAGGMYEQYF. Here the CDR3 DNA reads TGCGCCAGCAGCTTCTCACTAGCGGGAGGTATGTACGAGCAGTACTTC.

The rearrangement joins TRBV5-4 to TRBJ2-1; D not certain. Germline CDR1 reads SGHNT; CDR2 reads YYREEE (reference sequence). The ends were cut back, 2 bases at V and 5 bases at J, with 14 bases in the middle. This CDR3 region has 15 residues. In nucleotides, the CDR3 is TGTGCCAGCAGCTTTCCACCCCGCGGCCACAATGAGCAGTTCTTC. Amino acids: CASSFPPRGHNEQFF.

CDR3 DNA: TGTGCCAGCAGTGCCCTAGCGGGAGTTAGTAATGAGCAGTTCTTC. This translates into CASSALAGVSNEQFF. The chain links TRBV27 to TRBJ2-1; 10 bases fit TRBD2. The CDR3 length is 15 residues. Trimming took 5 bases from V and 7 from J; bases not matched to a gene: 8. Germline V gene data show CDR1 as MNHEY and CDR2 as SMNVEV (reference sequence).

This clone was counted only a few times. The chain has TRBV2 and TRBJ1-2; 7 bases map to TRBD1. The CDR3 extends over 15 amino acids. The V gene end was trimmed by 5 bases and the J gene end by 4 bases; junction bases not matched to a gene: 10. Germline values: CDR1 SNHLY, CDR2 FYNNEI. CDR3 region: CASSRHQTGIYGYTF. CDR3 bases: TGTGCCAGCAGTAGACACCAGACAGGGATCTATGGCTACACCTTC.

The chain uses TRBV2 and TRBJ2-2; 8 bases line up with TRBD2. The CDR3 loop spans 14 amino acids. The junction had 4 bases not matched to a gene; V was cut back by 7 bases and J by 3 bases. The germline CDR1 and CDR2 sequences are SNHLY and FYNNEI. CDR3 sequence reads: CASIVLADTGELFF. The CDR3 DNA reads TGTGCCAGCATAGTACTAGCGGACACCGGGGAGCTGTTTTTT.

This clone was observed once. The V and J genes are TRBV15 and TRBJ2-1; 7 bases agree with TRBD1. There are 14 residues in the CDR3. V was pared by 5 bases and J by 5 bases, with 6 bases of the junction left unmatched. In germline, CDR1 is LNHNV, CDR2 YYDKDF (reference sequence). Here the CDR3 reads CATSSWTGNNEQFF. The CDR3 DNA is TGTGCCACCAGCTCCTGGACAGGTAACAATGAGCAGTTCTTC.

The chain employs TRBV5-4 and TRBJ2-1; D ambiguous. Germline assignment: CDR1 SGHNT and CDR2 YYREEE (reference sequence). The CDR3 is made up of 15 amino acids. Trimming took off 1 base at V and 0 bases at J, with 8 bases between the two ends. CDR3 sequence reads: CASSLSRSSYNEQFF. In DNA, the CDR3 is TGTGCCAGCAGCTTGTCCAGGAGCTCCTACAATGAGCAGTTCTTC.